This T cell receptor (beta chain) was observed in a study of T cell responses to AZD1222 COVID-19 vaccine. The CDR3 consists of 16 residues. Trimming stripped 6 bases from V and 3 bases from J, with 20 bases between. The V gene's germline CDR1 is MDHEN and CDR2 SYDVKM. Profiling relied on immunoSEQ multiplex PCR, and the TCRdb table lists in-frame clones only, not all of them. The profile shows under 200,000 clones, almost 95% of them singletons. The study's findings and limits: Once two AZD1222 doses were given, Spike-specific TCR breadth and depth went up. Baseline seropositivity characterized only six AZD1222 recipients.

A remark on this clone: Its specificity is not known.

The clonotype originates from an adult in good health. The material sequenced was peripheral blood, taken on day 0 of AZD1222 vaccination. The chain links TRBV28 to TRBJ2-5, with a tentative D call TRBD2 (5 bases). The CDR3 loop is CASSLTSPETKETQYF. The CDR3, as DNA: TGTGCCAGCAGCTTGACTTCCCCCGAGACTAAAGAGACCCAGTACTTC.